This T cell receptor beta chain is from a study of blood T cell repertoires in COVID-19 (dated by TCRdb to 2018 to 2021). With regard to the full study: Samples covering the acute and convalescent phases of COVID-19 were provided by collaborators in the United States, Italy and Spain. Nearly every sample came with metadata listing a de-identified subject ID, COVID-19 status, age in years and sex. The prospective study material was composed of cDNA or gDNA derived from T cells, B-cell-depleted T cells, or PBMCs. Where available, HLA class I and class II types were taken from metadata supplied by the sample provider and were not determined by assay-based typing. The samples were drawn from two sources: the first 160 participants of the ongoing ImmuneRACE study, and 1,000 to 1,500 subjects contributed by 6 global collaborators. The repertoires were made available in a free public database intended to serve as a resource for research on the immune response to SARS-CoV-2. The dataset comprised deeply sampled blood TCRbeta repertoires from subjects exposed to, actively infected with, or recovered from COVID-19.

TCRbeta CDR3 regions were amplified from genomic DNA using the immunoSEQ Assay, a bias-controlled multiplex PCR. Turning to the authors' computational methods: The number of nucleated cells in each sample was estimated from the amplification of reference gene primers within the assay. To quantify the absolute abundance of each unique TCRbeta CDR3 rearrangement, sequence reads were collapsed and filtered. Productive Simpson clonality was computed per sample as the square root of Simpson's diversity index over productive rearrangements. The table was pulled from immuneACCESS by TCRdb, which kept in-frame rearrangements only. Such tables lose some clones; where checked, under half of the loss comes from unresolved V genes, and the rest has no known cause. D and trimming come from the DNA, and the V and J calls and clone size come from that table. The sample includes 220,000 or so clones, with around 81% observed a single time. The ten largest clones capture 3% to 3.5% of the sample.

Samples from volunteer blood donors who had recovered from COVID-19 were contributed by a second Seattle source. Each collaborating institution followed its own protocols to collect whole blood in K2EDTA tubes. For TCRbeta analysis, collaborator samples were shipped as frozen whole blood, as isolated PBMCs, or as DNA extracted from either sample type. Here is what the overall study found, with its caveats: The quantity of clinical and demographic metadata differed by source and by participant and was supplied without curation.

The CDR3, cysteine through phenylalanine, is 19 amino acids long. Here the CDR3 DNA is all that survives: 57 bases in frame from base 1. Concerning this clone itself: Its binding antigen is unknown. No base-level quality is on record; no much larger clone is a single base apart.

The TCR was taken from a woman younger than 45 who had recovered from COVID-19. The sequence joins TRBV1 to TRBJ1-5. TRBV1 is a pseudogene locus. The sequenced material came from peripheral blood. The DNA sequence is TGCACCAGCAGCCTCTTTGGGGGGTCTTCAGGGCCAATTAATCAGCCCCAGCATTTT. The translation is CTSSLFGGSSGPINQPQHF.